Listed here are 23 T cell receptor beta chains from one sample, sequenced in a study of graft-versus-host responses after intestinal transplantation. Profiled with immunoSEQ multiplex PCR; TCRdb holds only in-frame clones, not every one. The sample shows 100,000 to 130,000 clones, roughly 87% of them seen only once. For these TCRs, the target antigens are not known. This specimen consisted of unstimulated CD4+ T cells sorted from spleen or lymph node cells, obtained before transplant. These receptors all come from a human donor who was the organ donor for an intestinal transplant.

This sequence joins TRBV6-5 and TRBJ1-6; 9 bases align to TRBD1. This CDR3 spans 15 amino acids. Germline V gene lookup returns CDR1 MNHEY and CDR2 SVGAGI. V gave up 5 bases and J gave up 8 bases; unmatched junction bases: 7. The CDR3 bases are TGTGCCAGCAGTGTAAGGACAGGGGCTGATTCACCCCTCCACTTT. It is translated as CASSVRTGADSPLHF.

This clone was seen a single time. Other DNA sequences from this sample encode an identical CDR3 as well. The V gene is TRBV7-2, the J gene TRBJ2-3; possibly TRBD1 for D (5 bases). Between the trimmed V and J ends, which lost 2 bases and 0 bases, there was a span of 6 bases. In germline, CDR1 is SGHTA, CDR2 FQGNSA. The CDR3 contains 14 residues. The chain's CDR3 is CASSLQGSTDTQYF. CDR3 bases: TGTGCCAGCAGCTTACAGGGAAGCACAGATACGCAGTATTTT.

This clone was counted a single time. The chain uses TRBV6-1 and TRBJ2-5; D gene uncertain. The CDR3 runs to 13 residues. The V gene lost 0 bases and the J gene lost 3 bases, with 5 bases spanning the gap. Germline values: CDR1 MNHNS, CDR2 SASEGT. CDR3 residues: CASSEASEETQYF. The CDR3 nucleotides are TGTGCCAGCAGTGAAGCGTCAGAAGAGACCCAGTACTTC.

This chain joins TRBV11-2 and TRBJ2-7; D is undetermined. The CDR3 consists of 16 residues. Germline V gene lookup returns CDR1 SGHAT and CDR2 FQNNGV. V was clipped by 6 bases and J by 7 bases, with 25 bases between them. CDR3 coding DNA: TGTGCCAGCAGGACCCTCGTAGGACGCGGAAGTGGAGAGCAGTACTTC. Protein product: CASRTLVGRGSGEQYF.

The chain uses TRBV6-1 and TRBJ2-5; 8 nucleotides match TRBD2. With V trimmed by 7 bases and J by 0 bases, 7 bases remained unmatched. CDR3 length: 15 amino acids. CDR1 is MNHNS, CDR2 SASEGT, per germline. The CDR3 region is CASKVGLGYQETQYF. CDR3 sequence (DNA): TGTGCCAGCAAGGTGGGACTAGGGTACCAAGAGACCCAGTACTTC.

The genes are TRBV18 and TRBJ2-7; TRBD1 aligns across 7 bases. Germline V lookup: CDR1 KGHSH, CDR2 LQKENI. J lost 6 bases, V lost 3 bases, and 11 bases had no gene match. The CDR3 runs to 15 residues. The CDR3: CASSPAQGNSIEQYF. CDR3 nucleotides: TGTGCCAGCTCACCGGCACAGGGGAATTCGATCGAGCAGTACTTC.

The V gene is TRBV15, the J gene TRBJ1-5; the D gene is possibly TRBD1 (6 bases). This CDR3 has 14 residues. The germline V and J ends were trimmed by 8 bases and 6 bases, with 17 bases remaining between them. Germline V gives CDR1 LNHNV, CDR2 YYDKDF (reference sequence). This chain's CDR3 is CATAYEGGGQPQHF. CDR3 nucleotides: TGTGCCACCGCCTACGAGGGAGGGGGTCAGCCCCAGCATTTT.

V usage is TRBV28 and J usage is TRBJ1-5, with TRBD1 matching 7 bases. The CDR3 loop spans 16 amino acids. Looked up from germline, CDR1 is MDHEN and CDR2 is SYDVKM. V gave up 2 bases and J gave up 1 base; unmatched junction bases: 5. This chain's CDR3 is CASSLGGGGSNQPQHF. The CDR3 DNA follows: TGTGCCAGCAGTTTAGGAGGGGGCGGGAGCAATCAGCCCCAGCATTTT.

V gene TRBV27 combines with J gene TRBJ2-7; possible D gene TRBD1, 6 bases. Looked up from germline, CDR1 is MNHEY and CDR2 is SMNVEV (reference sequence). The ends were cut back, 4 bases at V and 0 bases at J, with 13 bases in the middle. The CDR3 spans 15 residues. The CDR3 coding sequence is TGTGCCAGCAGTTCCGTACTAGGGGGCTCCTACGAGCAGTACTTC. As protein: CASSSVLGGSYEQYF.

This rearrangement joins TRBV10-2 to TRBJ2-1; 10 bases match TRBD2. This CDR3 has 15 amino acids. Germline CDR1 reads WSHSY; CDR2 reads SAAADI. V dropped 7 bases and J dropped 6; count of bases not matched to a gene: 9. The CDR3, as DNA: TGCGCCAGCACTTTAAAAGCGGGAGGGGCCAATGAGCAGTTCTTC. It is translated as CASTLKAGGANEQFF.

In regard to this clone: Germline is not matched at one junction end, which may reflect a read error. The same CDR3 is also encoded by other DNA sequences in this sample. The chain joins TRBV10-3 to TRBJ2-1; 9 bases agree with TRBD1. Germline V lookup: CDR1 ENHRY, CDR2 SYGVKD. The CDR3 spans 15 residues. The chain's CDR3 is CAITGETGGNNEQFF. The CDR3 nucleotides are TGCGCCATCACCGGGGAGACAGGGGGAAACAATGAGCAGTTCTTC.

The chain carries TRBV6-5 and TRBJ2-5; D is undetermined. Germline V lookup: CDR1 MNHEY, CDR2 SVGAGI. Trimming pared 2 bases from V and 1 base from J, leaving 8 bases between. There are 14 residues in the CDR3. The CDR3 is CASSYVLGQETQYF. The CDR3 nucleotides read TGTGCCAGCAGTTACGTGCTAGGCCAAGAGACCCAGTACTTC.

This rearrangement joins TRBV5-1 to TRBJ2-1, with D perhaps matching TRBD1 or TRBD2 (5 bases each). CDR1 is SGHRS, CDR2 YFSETQ, per germline. Trimming took 0 bases from V and 9 from J, leaving 13 bases between them. The CDR3 is 14 residues long. CDR3 amino acids: CASSLAPGDGEQFF. DNA for the CDR3: TGCGCCAGCAGCTTGGCCCCCGGGGACGGTGAGCAGTTCTTC.

V gene TRBV2 combines with J gene TRBJ1-3; 8 positions match TRBD1. The CDR3 is made up of 16 amino acids. V lost 6 bases and J lost 4; bases outside the gene matches: 11. The germline gives CDR1 SNHLY, CDR2 FYNNEI. For the CDR3, the DNA is TGTGCCAGCAGGGACAGGACAGGGAGGTTCGGAAACACCATATATTTT. Protein product: CASRDRTGRFGNTIYF.

The CDR3 sequence: CASSPQGTGVNYGYTF. CDR3 DNA: TGTGCCAGCTCACCACAGGGGACAGGAGTTAACTATGGCTACACCTTC. This sequence joins TRBV18 and TRBJ1-2; 8 bases align to TRBD1. This CDR3 is 16 amino acids long. Germline V gene data show CDR1 as KGHSH and CDR2 as LQKENI. Trimming cost V 1 base and J 1 base; bases outside gene matches: 5.

This chain links TRBV30 with TRBJ2-7, with D perhaps matching TRBD1 (5 bases). Germline loops: CDR1 GTSNPN, CDR2 SVGIG (reference sequence). Deletions cut 2 bases from V and 11 bases from J, with 13 bases between. The CDR3 sequence is 11 residues long. CDR3: CAWSMSGAEYF. CDR3 DNA: TGTGCCTGGAGTATGAGTGGGGCGGAGTACTTC.

This clone was seen a handful of times. The gene calls are TRBV7-2 and TRBJ2-7; no reliable D call. Germline values: CDR1 SGHTA, CDR2 FQGNSA. The CDR3 is made up of 14 amino acids. Trimming removed 6 bases from V and 0 bases from J, with 12 bases in between. CDR3 region: CASSSFSSSYEQYF. The CDR3 nucleotides read TGTGCCAGCAGTTCTTTCTCTAGCTCCTACGAGCAGTACTTC.

This clone appeared a few times. The chain employs TRBV5-1 and TRBJ2-5; D tentatively reads TRBD1 or TRBD2 (7 bases each). Germline V gene data show CDR1 as SGHRS and CDR2 as YFSETQ. The ends were cut back, 1 base at V and 1 base at J, with 20 bases in the middle. The CDR3 is made up of 18 amino acids. CDR3 sequence: CASSLIPGGGPIQETQYF. DNA for the CDR3: TGCGCCAGCAGCTTGATCCCAGGGGGGGGGCCGATCCAAGAGACCCAGTACTTC. Full variable domain (outside the CDR3, taken from reference TRBV5-1 and TRBJ2-5): KAGVTQTPRYLIKTRGQQVTLSCSPISGHRSVSWYQQTPGQGLQFLFEYFSETQRNKGNFPGRFSGRQFSNSRSEMNVSTLELGDSALYLCASSLIPGGGPIQETQYFGPGTRLLVL.

CDR3 DNA: TGTGCCAGCAGCTTAAGATCTCAGGGTAACGAGCAGTACTTC. This codes for CASSLRSQGNEQYF. V and J are TRBV7-9 and TRBJ2-7; possibly TRBD1 for D (5 bases). The V and J ends lost 2 bases and 5 bases respectively, with 13 bases between them. The germline gives CDR1 SEHNR, CDR2 FQNEAQ (reference sequence). This CDR3 has 14 amino acids.

The gene calls are TRBV5-1 and TRBJ2-7; D unclear. The germline gives CDR1 SGHRS, CDR2 YFSETQ. The ends were cut back, 0 bases at V and 2 bases at J, with 12 bases in the middle. The CDR3 loop spans 15 amino acids. The CDR3, as DNA: TGCGCCAGCAGCTTGGTATCGGTACACCCCTACGAGCAGTACTTC. Amino acids: CASSLVSVHPYEQYF.

This chain connects TRBV11-2 to TRBJ2-3; maybe TRBD1 (6 bases). V gave up 4 bases and J gave up 0 bases, with 14 bases separating them. Germline V gene data show CDR1 as SGHAT and CDR2 as FQNNGV. The CDR3 length is 16 residues. CDR3 sequence (DNA): TGTGCCAGCAGCTGGGGCGACAGGATAAGCACAGATACGCAGTATTTT. This codes for CASSWGDRISTDTQYF.

This clone came up once. In DNA, the CDR3 is TGTGCCAGTCAGACTAGCGTATTCTCCTACAATGAGCAGTTCTTC. It encodes CASQTSVFSYNEQFF. This chain uses TRBV19 with TRBJ2-1; 8 nucleotides line up with TRBD2. CDR1 and CDR2 (germline): LNHDA, SQIVND (reference sequence). The CDR3 contains 15 residues. V lost 8 bases to trimming and J lost 0 bases; unmatched junction nucleotides: 6. Variable domain in full (rest from reference TRBV19 and TRBJ2-1): DGGITQSPKYLFRKEGQNVTLSCEQNLNHDAMYWYRQDPGQGLRLIYYSQIVNDFQKGDIAEGYSVSREKKESFPLTVTSAQKNPTAFYLCASQTSVFSYNEQFFGPGTRLTVL.

The chain employs TRBV4-2 and TRBJ2-1; D perhaps matches TRBD2 (6 bases). The CDR3 is 15 amino acids. Germline CDR1 and CDR2: LGHNA and YNFKEQ. Trimming took off 1 base at V and 5 bases at J, with 12 bases between the two ends. CDR3 in amino acids: CASSQGGNSNNEQFF. The DNA of the CDR3 is TGTGCCAGCAGCCAAGGCGGGAATTCCAACAATGAGCAGTTCTTC.